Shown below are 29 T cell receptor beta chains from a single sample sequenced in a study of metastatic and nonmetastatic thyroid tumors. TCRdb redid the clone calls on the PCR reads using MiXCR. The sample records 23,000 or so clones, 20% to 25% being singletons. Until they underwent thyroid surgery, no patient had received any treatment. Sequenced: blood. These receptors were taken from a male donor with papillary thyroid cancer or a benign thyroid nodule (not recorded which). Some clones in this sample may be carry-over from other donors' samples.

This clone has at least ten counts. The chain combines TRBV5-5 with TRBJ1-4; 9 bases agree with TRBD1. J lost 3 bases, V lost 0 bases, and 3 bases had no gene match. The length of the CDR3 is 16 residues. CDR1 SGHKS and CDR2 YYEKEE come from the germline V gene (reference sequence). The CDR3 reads CASSLGGTGSNEKLFF. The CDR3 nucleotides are TGTGCCAGCAGCTTGGGCGGGACAGGGTCTAATGAAAAACTGTTTTTT.

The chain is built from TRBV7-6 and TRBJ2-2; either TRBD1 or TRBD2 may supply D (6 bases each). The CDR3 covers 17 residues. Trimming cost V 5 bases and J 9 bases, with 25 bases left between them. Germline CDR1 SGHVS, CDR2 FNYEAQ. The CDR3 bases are TGTGCCAGCAGCCCATCTGTTGGGGGGCACTATATCTGGGAGCTGTTTTTT. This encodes CASSPSVGGHYIWELFF.

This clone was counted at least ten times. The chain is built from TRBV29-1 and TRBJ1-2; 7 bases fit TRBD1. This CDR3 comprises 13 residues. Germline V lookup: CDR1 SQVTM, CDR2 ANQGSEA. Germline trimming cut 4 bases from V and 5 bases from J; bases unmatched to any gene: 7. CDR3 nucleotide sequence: TGCAGCGTTGGGGACAGTGGGAATTATGGCTACACCTTC. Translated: CSVGDSGNYGYTF.

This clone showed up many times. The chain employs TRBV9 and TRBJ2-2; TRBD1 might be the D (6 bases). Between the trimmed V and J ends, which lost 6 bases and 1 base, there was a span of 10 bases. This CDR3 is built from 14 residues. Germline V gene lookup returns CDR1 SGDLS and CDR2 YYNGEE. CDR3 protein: CASKGQQNTGELFF. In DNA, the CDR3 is TGTGCCAGCAAAGGACAGCAGAACACCGGGGAGCTGTTTTTT.

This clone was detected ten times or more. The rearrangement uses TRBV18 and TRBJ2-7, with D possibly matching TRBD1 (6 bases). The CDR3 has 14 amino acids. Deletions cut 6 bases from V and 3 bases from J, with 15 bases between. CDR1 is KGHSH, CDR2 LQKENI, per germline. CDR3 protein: CASSANRDSYEQYF. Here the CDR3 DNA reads TGTGCCAGCTCGGCAAACAGGGATAGCTACGAGCAGTACTTC.

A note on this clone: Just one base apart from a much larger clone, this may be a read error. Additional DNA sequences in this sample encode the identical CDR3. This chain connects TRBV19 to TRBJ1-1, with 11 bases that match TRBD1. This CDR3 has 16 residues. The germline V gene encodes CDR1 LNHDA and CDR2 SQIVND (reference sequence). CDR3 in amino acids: CASSIGQGALNTEAFF. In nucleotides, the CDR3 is TGTGCCAGTAGTATCGGACAGGGGGCTCTGAACACTGAAGCCTTCTTT.

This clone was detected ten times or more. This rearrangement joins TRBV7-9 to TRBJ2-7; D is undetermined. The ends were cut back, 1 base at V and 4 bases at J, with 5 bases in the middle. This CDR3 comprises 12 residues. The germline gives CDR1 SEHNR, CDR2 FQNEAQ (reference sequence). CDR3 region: CASSLGVYEQYF. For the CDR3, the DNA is TGTGCCAGCAGCTTAGGGGTATACGAGCAGTACTTC.

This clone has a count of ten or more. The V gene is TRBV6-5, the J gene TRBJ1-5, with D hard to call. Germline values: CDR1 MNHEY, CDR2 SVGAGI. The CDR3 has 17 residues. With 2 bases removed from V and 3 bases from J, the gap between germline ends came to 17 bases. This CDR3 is CASSYNPPGKANQPQHF. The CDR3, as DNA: TGTGCCAGCAGTTACAACCCCCCGGGGAAGGCCAATCAGCCCCAGCATTTT.

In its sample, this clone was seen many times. CDR3: CASSFLGTEAFF. In DNA form, the CDR3 reads TGTGCCAGCAGTTTCCTGGGCACTGAAGCTTTCTTT. V gene TRBV28 combines with J gene TRBJ1-1; D call uncertain. V lost 3 bases, J lost 4 bases, and 6 bases lay in between. Per the germline V gene, CDR1 is MDHEN and CDR2 is SYDVKM. The CDR3 extends over 12 amino acids.

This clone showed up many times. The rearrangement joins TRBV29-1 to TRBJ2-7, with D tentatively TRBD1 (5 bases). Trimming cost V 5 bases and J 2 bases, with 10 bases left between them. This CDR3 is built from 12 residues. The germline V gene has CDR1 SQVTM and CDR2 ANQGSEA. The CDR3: CSVRPGTYEQYF. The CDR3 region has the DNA TGCAGCGTTCGTCCAGGGACCTACGAGCAGTACTTC.

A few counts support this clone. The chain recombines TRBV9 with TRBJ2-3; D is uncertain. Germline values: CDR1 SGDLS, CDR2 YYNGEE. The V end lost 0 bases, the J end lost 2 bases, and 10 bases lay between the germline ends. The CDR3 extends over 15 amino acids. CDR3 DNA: TGTGCCAGCAGCGTAGCGGGTGGGGACACAGATACGCAGTATTTT. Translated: CASSVAGGDTDTQYF.

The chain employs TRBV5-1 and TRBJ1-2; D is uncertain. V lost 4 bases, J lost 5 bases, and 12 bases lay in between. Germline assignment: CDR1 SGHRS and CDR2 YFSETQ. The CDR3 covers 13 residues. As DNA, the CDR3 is TGCGCCAGCAGCCCGGAGCCAAGGTATGGCTACACCTTC. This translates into CASSPEPRYGYTF.

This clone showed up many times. CDR3 protein: CASNPRRATGAGEKLFF. CDR3 nucleotide sequence: TGTGCCAGTAATCCGAGGAGGGCAACAGGGGCAGGTGAAAAACTGTTTTTT. The chain uses TRBV19 and TRBJ1-4, with TRBD1 identical over 7 bases. Per the germline V gene, CDR1 is LNHDA and CDR2 is SQIVND (reference sequence). J was trimmed by 7 bases and V by 7 bases; bases with no gene match: 18. The CDR3 loop spans 17 amino acids.

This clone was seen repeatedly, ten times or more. CDR3: CSAGPAGYVNEQFF. The CDR3 DNA reads as TGCAGTGCGGGGCCAGCGGGATATGTCAATGAGCAGTTCTTC. The V and J genes are TRBV20-1 and TRBJ2-1; TRBD2 agrees at 7 bases. With 6 bases clipped from V and 6 bases from J, the junction kept 11 bases outside the gene matches. The length of the CDR3 is 14 residues. Germline V CDR1 and CDR2: DFQATT, SNEGSKA (reference sequence).

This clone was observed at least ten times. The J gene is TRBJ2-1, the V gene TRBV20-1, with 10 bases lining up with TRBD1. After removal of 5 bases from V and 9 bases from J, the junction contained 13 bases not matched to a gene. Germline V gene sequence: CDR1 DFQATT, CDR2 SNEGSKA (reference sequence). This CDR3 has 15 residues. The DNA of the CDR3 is TGCAGTGCTGTCAACCGGGACAGGGGCGCGTCTGAGCAGTTCTTC. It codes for CSAVNRDRGASEQFF.

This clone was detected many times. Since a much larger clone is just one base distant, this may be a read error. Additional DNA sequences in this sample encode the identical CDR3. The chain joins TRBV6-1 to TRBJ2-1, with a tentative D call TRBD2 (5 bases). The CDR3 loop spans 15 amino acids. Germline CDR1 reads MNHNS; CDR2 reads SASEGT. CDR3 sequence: CASKEDSSSYNEQFF. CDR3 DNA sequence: TGTGCCAGCAAAGAGGACTCGAGCTCCTACAATGAGCAGTTTTTC.

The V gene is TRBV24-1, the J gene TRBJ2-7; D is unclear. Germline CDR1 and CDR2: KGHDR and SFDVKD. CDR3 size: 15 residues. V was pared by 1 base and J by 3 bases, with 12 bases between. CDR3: CATSDFGSLSYEQYF. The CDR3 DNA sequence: TGTGCCACCAGTGATTTTGGCAGTCTCAGCTACGAGCAGTACTTC.

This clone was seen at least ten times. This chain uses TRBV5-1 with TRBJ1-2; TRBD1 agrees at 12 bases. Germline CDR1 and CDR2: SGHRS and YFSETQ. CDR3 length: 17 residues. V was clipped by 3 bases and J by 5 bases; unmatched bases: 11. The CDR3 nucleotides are TGCGCCAGCAGCTGGAGTGGGACAGGGGGCGCAGGGTATGGCTACACCTTC. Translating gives CASSWSGTGGAGYGYTF.

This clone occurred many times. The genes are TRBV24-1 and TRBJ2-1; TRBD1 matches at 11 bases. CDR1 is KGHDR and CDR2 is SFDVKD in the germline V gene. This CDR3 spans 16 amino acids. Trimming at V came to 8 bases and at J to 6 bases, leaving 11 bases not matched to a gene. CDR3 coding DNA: TGTGCCACCACTCCGGGGGGACAGGGGGTGGGCAATGAGCAGTTCTTC. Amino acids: CATTPGGQGVGNEQFF.

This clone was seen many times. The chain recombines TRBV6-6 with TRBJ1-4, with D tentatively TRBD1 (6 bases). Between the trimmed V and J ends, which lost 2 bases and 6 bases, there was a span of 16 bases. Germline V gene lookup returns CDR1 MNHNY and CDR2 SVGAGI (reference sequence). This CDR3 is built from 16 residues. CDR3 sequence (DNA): TGTGCCAGCAGTTACATTTCGGGGGCGCGGGATGAAAAACTGTTTTTT. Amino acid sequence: CASSYISGARDEKLFF.

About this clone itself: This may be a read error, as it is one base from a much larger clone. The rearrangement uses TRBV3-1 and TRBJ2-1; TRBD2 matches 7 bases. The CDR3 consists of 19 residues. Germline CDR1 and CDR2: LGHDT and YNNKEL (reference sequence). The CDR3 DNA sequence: TGTGCCAGCAGCCAAGAATCCCCCCAGCGGGGAACGACCTACAATGAGCTGTTCTTC. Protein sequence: CASSQESPQRGTTYNELFF.

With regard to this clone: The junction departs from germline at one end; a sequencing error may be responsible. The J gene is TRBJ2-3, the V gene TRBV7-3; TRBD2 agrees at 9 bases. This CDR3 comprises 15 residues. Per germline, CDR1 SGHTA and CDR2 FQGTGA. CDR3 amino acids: CASSLHAGGIDTQYF. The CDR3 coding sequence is TGTGCCAGCAGCTTACACGCGGGAGGGATAGATACTCAGTATTTT.

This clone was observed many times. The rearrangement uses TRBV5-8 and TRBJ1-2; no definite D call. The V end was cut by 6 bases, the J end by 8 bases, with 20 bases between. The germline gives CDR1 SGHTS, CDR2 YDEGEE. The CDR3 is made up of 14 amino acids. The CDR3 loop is CASNPPGSESGYTF. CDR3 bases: TGTGCCAGCAACCCGCCGGGAAGTGAGTCGGGCTACACCTTC.

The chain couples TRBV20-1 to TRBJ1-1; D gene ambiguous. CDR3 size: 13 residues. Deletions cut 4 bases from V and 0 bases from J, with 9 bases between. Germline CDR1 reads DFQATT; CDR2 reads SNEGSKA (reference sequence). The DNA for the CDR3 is TGCAGTGCTACACCGAGGATGAACACTGAAGCTTTCTTT. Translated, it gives CSATPRMNTEAFF.

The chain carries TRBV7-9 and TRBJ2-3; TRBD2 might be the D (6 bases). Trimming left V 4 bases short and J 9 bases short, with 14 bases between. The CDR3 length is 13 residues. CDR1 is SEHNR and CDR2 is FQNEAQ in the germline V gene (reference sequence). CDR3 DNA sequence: TGTGCCAGCAGCTCAGCTGCTGGGGGGACGCAGTATTTT. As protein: CASSSAAGGTQYF.

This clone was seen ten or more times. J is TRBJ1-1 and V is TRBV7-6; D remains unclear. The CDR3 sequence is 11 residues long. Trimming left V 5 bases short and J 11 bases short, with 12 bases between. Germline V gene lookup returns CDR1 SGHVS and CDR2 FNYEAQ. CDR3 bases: TGTGCCAGCAGCCCGGGGAATGAGGCTTTCTTT. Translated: CASSPGNEAFF. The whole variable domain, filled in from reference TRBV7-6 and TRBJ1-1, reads GAGVSQSPRYKVTKRGQDVALRCDPISGHVSLYWYRQALGQGPEFLTYFNYEAQQDKSGLPNDRFSAERPEGSISTLTIQRTEQRDSAMYRCASSPGNEAFFGQGTRLTVV.

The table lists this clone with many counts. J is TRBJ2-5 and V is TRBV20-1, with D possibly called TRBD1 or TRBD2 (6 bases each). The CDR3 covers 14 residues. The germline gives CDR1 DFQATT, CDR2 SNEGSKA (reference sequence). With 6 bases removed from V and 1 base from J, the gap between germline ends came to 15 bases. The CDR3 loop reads CSALKGGPQETQYF. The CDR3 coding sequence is TGCAGTGCCCTTAAGGGGGGCCCCCAAGAGACCCAGTACTTC.

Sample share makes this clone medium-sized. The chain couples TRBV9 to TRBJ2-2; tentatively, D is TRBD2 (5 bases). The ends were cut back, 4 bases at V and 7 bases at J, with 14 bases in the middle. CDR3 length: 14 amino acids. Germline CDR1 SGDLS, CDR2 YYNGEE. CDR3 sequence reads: CASSPAVGVGELFF. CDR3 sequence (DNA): TGTGCCAGCAGCCCAGCGGTGGGTGTCGGGGAGCTGTTTTTT.

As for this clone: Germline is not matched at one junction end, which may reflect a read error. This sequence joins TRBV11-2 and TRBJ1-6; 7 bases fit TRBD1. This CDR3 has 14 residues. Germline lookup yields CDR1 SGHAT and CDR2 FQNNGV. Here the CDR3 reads CGSSSGQFSSPLHF. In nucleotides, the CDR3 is TGTGGCAGCAGCTCGGGACAGTTTAGCTCACCCCTCCACTTT.